The rows below give T cell receptor beta chains drawn from one sample of a study of cytomegalovirus exposure and HLA in healthy donors. Repertoires were generated with immunoSEQ multiplex PCR, while TCRdb's copy carries only in-frame clones and drops some. Here the sample spans around 140,000 clones, 70% being singletons. Sequencing was performed on PBMCs. The receptors here all came from a woman aged 60-75 years in good health and CMV-seropositive. The CDR3 runs from the conserved cysteine through the conserved F or W. D genes are given only for firm matches.

j_call,v_call,d_call,cdr3_aa
TRBJ1-2,TRBV9,TRBD1,CASSAAGQGHGYTF
TRBJ2-5,TRBV2,TRBD2,CASSRAGLTETQYF
TRBJ1-1,TRBV6-1,TRBD1,CASSATGVNTEAFF
TRBJ1-2,TRBV28,.,CASSLGTTNYGYTF
TRBJ2-2,TRBV5-8,TRBD2,CASRTGTSGNTGELFF
TRBJ2-1,TRBV5-6,.,CASSLWVRGAYNEQFF
TRBJ2-5,TRBV28,TRBD1,CASSLTGSRQETQYF
TRBJ1-2,TRBV9,.,CASSVTDYGYTF
TRBJ1-3,TRBV28,.,CASSLTPGRGGNTIYF
TRBJ2-7,TRBV11-2,TRBD1,CASSLASGAQGYEQYF
TRBJ2-1,TRBV5-1,.,CASSFSRSYNEQFF
TRBJ2-7,TRBV7-9,.,CASSLEWGPGEQYF
TRBJ1-2,TRBV28,TRBD1,CASSFNRGGGYTF
TRBJ1-1,TRBV5-5,.,CASSSSGNTEAFF
TRBJ1-4,TRBV6-1,TRBD1,CASRADRVSEKLFF
TRBJ1-1,TRBV5-1,TRBD1,CASRVTGTGLMNTEAFF
TRBJ2-5,TRBV19,TRBD1,CASSPGQVAETQYF
TRBJ1-5,TRBV28,.,CASTRSTNNQPQHF
TRBJ2-3,TRBV6-6,TRBD2,CASRQTSGATNTQYF
TRBJ2-7,TRBV28,.,CASSSGDLPRYEQYF
TRBJ2-4,TRBV5-1,.,CASSLGQSKNIQYF
TRBJ2-2,TRBV19,.,CASRGLYGELFF
TRBJ2-2,TRBV10-1,.,CASRGLQSNGELFF
TRBJ1-1,TRBV6-5,.,CASRNGQINTEAFF
TRBJ1-2,TRBV2,.,CASSGQDYGYTF
TRBJ2-3,TRBV5-1,.,CASSFVLTHTDTQYF
TRBJ1-5,TRBV4-1,.,CASSQVEVGSQPQHF
TRBJ2-7,TRBV5-6,TRBD2,CASSLARGGYEQYF
TRBJ1-2,TRBV28,.,CASTQGGYGYTF
TRBJ1-2,TRBV5-4,.,CASSLTSQGNYGYTF
TRBJ1-3,TRBV28,.,CASSFRRNTIYF
TRBJ2-7,TRBV7-9,.,CASTMGGRYEQYF
TRBJ1-2,TRBV28,TRBD1,CASSLIVTGATINGYTF
TRBJ2-1,TRBV27,.,CASSFQAGTSLEQFF
TRBJ2-7,TRBV2,TRBD1,CASNRDRERALEYF
TRBJ1-4,TRBV6-5,.,CASSYSPGEEKLFF
TRBJ2-2,TRBV7-3,.,CASSFRANTGELFF
TRBJ2-3,TRBV4-2,TRBD2,CASSQDAASGRTTDTQYF
TRBJ2-7,TRBV19,.,CASSIQLQASEQYF